The rows below give T cell receptor beta chains drawn from one sample of a study of CD8+ T cells in alopecia areata. Sequencing used immunoSEQ multiplex PCR; TCRdb keeps in-frame clones, though not all of them. Found here are 270,000 or so clones, 55% to 75% of them singletons; the top ten hold 1.8%. This specimen consisted of CD4+ T cells sorted from blood, obtained at week 24, from a patient treated with tofacitinib. The receptors stem from a human donor with alopecia areata. Each CDR3 is given with its conserved first and last residue. Each record gives: V gene, D gene, J gene, CDR3 protein. A D gene is named only where the DNA matches it firmly.

V gene: TRBV6-5; D gene: TRBD1; J gene: TRBJ1-2; CDR3 protein: CASSYSGGRYGYTF
V gene: TRBV23-1; D gene: -; J gene: TRBJ1-6; CDR3 protein: CASSQWARNSPLHF
V gene: TRBV27; D gene: -; J gene: TRBJ1-1; CDR3 protein: CASSMNSNVGNTEAFF
V gene: TRBV5-1; D gene: TRBD2; J gene: TRBJ2-1; CDR3 protein: CASSHASGGYNEQFF
V gene: TRBV7-3; D gene: -; J gene: TRBJ2-7; CDR3 protein: CASSLLTSYEQYF
V gene: TRBV29-1; D gene: -; J gene: TRBJ1-2; CDR3 protein: CSAPGPGRNYGYTF
V gene: TRBV7-2; D gene: -; J gene: TRBJ2-7; CDR3 protein: CASSLAGLGSYEQYF
V gene: TRBV29-1; D gene: -; J gene: TRBJ2-3; CDR3 protein: CSVEGRLTSTDTQYF
V gene: TRBV2; D gene: -; J gene: TRBJ1-1; CDR3 protein: CASSFTGTWTEAFF
V gene: TRBV2; D gene: -; J gene: TRBJ1-5; CDR3 protein: CASKGNQPATQHF
V gene: TRBV29-1; D gene: -; J gene: TRBJ2-7; CDR3 protein: CSVEGLLGEQYF
V gene: TRBV15; D gene: TRBD1; J gene: TRBJ2-7; CDR3 protein: CATSRDRGQGSVEQYF
V gene: TRBV27; D gene: TRBD1; J gene: TRBJ1-1; CDR3 protein: CASSPQWGTGTVAFF
V gene: TRBV15; D gene: -; J gene: TRBJ1-5; CDR3 protein: CATSRSPRQEETPQHF
V gene: TRBV7-9; D gene: -; J gene: TRBJ1-5; CDR3 protein: CASSLNGGQPQHF
V gene: TRBV5-1; D gene: TRBD1; J gene: TRBJ2-3; CDR3 protein: CASSSGTAPTDTQYF
V gene: TRBV25-1; D gene: -; J gene: TRBJ2-5; CDR3 protein: CASSGRTLRETQYF
V gene: TRBV19; D gene: -; J gene: TRBJ1-6; CDR3 protein: CASSSQASPLHF
V gene: TRBV9; D gene: -; J gene: TRBJ1-5; CDR3 protein: CASSVGIRDQPQHF
V gene: TRBV7-8; D gene: -; J gene: TRBJ2-1; CDR3 protein: CASSWAHAGYNEQFF
V gene: TRBV15; D gene: -; J gene: TRBJ2-3; CDR3 protein: CATSRDSGHQTLPYTQYF
V gene: TRBV6-6; D gene: TRBD1; J gene: TRBJ2-7; CDR3 protein: CASRRTGSSYEQYF
V gene: TRBV29-1; D gene: TRBD1; J gene: TRBJ1-1; CDR3 protein: CSVGPLRGSNTEAFF
V gene: TRBV6-1; D gene: TRBD2; J gene: TRBJ2-1; CDR3 protein: CANQAGAYNEQFF
V gene: TRBV6-5; D gene: -; J gene: TRBJ2-7; CDR3 protein: CASKAMSSYEQYF
V gene: TRBV9; D gene: -; J gene: TRBJ1-6; CDR3 protein: CASSVRQENSPLHF
V gene: TRBV7-9; D gene: TRBD1; J gene: TRBJ2-1; CDR3 protein: CASSSGQGSYNEQFF
V gene: TRBV29-1; D gene: -; J gene: TRBJ2-7; CDR3 protein: CSASDVEQYF
V gene: TRBV6-5; D gene: -; J gene: TRBJ2-3; CDR3 protein: CASSLGALSADTQYF
V gene: TRBV29-1; D gene: TRBD1; J gene: TRBJ2-3; CDR3 protein: CSVGQGGTDTQYF
V gene: TRBV30; D gene: -; J gene: TRBJ2-3; CDR3 protein: CAWSSGAIDTQYF
V gene: TRBV29-1; D gene: -; J gene: TRBJ2-2; CDR3 protein: CSVKGRGYTGELFF
V gene: TRBV5-4; D gene: TRBD1; J gene: TRBJ2-1; CDR3 protein: CASSFGGTGILYNEQFF
V gene: TRBV29-1; D gene: -; J gene: TRBJ2-1; CDR3 protein: CSSGSSYNEQFF
V gene: TRBV4-2; D gene: TRBD2; J gene: TRBJ2-5; CDR3 protein: CASSPGTNQETQYF
V gene: TRBV10-3; D gene: TRBD2; J gene: TRBJ2-1; CDR3 protein: CAISPTSGGDGSYSEQFF
V gene: TRBV28; D gene: TRBD1; J gene: TRBJ2-7; CDR3 protein: CASSLTGGYEQYF
V gene: TRBV5-4; D gene: TRBD1; J gene: TRBJ2-5; CDR3 protein: CASSLRTGTGETQYF
V gene: TRBV30; D gene: TRBD1; J gene: TRBJ1-5; CDR3 protein: CAWSVRDRGQGNQPQHF
V gene: TRBV9; D gene: TRBD1; J gene: TRBJ1-2; CDR3 protein: CASSAGTGAVYGYTF
V gene: TRBV23-1; D gene: -; J gene: TRBJ1-5; CDR3 protein: CASSRPTHGGGDSNQPQHF
V gene: TRBV28; D gene: -; J gene: TRBJ2-4; CDR3 protein: CASSPLAEGNIQYF
V gene: TRBV25-1; D gene: -; J gene: TRBJ2-7; CDR3 protein: CASSEGREQYF
V gene: TRBV28; D gene: TRBD1; J gene: TRBJ2-1; CDR3 protein: CASSPAGTGTDNEQFF
V gene: TRBV29-1; D gene: -; J gene: TRBJ2-7; CDR3 protein: CSVFPKLLPEQYF
V gene: TRBV27; D gene: -; J gene: TRBJ2-3; CDR3 protein: CASSSTYTDTQYF
V gene: TRBV29-1; D gene: -; J gene: TRBJ2-7; CDR3 protein: CSVEARAVAGVHYEQYF
V gene: TRBV28; D gene: TRBD2; J gene: TRBJ2-2; CDR3 protein: CASSSPSSGGYTGELFF
V gene: TRBV30; D gene: -; J gene: TRBJ1-2; CDR3 protein: CAWSVPTLGGYTF
V gene: TRBV30; D gene: -; J gene: TRBJ1-5; CDR3 protein: CAWRDRSLQPQHF